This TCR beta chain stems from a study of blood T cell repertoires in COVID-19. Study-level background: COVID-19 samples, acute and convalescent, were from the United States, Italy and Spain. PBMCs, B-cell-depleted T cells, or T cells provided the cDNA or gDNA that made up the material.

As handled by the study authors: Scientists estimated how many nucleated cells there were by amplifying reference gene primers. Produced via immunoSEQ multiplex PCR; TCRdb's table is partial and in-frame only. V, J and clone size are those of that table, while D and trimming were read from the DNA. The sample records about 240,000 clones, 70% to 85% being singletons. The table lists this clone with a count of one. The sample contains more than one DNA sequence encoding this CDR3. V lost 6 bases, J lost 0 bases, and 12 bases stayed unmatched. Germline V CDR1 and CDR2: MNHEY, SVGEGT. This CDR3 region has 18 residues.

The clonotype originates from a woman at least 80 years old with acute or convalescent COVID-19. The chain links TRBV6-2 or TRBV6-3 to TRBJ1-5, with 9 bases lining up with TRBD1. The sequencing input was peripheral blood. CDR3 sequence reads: CASSRDRAPPYSNQPQHF. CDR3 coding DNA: TGTGCCAGCAGCCGGGACAGGGCCCCGCCGTATAGCAATCAGCCCCAGCATTTT.